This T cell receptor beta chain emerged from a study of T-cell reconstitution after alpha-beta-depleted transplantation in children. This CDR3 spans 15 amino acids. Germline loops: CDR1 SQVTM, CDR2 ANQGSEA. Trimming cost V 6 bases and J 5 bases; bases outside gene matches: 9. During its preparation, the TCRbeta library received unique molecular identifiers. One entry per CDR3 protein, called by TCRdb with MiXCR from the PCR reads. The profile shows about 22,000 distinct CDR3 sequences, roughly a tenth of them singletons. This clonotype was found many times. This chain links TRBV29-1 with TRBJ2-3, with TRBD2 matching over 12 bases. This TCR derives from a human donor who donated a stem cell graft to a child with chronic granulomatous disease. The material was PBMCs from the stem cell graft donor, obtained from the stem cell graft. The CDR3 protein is CSVTLAGGPGDTQYF. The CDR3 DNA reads TGCAGCGTCACCCTAGCGGGAGGGCCGGGAGATACGCAGTATTTT.